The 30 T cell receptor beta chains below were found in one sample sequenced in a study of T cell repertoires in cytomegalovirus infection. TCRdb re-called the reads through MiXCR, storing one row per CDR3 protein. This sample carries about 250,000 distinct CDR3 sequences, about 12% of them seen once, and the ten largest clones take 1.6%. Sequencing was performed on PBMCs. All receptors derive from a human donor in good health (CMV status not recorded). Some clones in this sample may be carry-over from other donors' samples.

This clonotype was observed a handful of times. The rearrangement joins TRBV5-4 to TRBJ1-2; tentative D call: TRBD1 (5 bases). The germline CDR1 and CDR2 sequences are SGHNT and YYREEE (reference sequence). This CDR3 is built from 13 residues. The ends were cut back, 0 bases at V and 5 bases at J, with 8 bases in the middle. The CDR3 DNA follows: TGTGCCAGCAGCTTGGAAGGGGAATATGGCTACACCTTC. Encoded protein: CASSLEGEYGYTF.

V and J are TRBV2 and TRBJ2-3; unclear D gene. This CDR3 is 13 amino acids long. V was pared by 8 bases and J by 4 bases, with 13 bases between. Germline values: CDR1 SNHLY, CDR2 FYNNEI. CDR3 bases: TGTGCCAGCGGCGGAGTGGGCTCAGATACGCAGTATTTT. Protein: CASGGVGSDTQYF.

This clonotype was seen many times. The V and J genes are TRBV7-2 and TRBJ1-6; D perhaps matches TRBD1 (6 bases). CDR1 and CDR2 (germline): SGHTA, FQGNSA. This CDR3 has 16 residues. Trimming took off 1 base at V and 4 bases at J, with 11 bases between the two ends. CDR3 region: CASSLEGRGYNSPLHF. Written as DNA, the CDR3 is TGTGCCAGCAGCTTAGAAGGCAGGGGTTATAATTCACCCCTCCACTTT.

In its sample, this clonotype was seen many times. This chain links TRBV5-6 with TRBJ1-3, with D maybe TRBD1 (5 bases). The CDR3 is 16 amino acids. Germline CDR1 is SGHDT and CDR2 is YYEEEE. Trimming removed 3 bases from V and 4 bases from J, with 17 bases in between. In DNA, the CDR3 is TGTGCCAGCAGCTCCAAAACTCGACAGTCGGGAAACACCATATATTTT. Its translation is CASSSKTRQSGNTIYF.

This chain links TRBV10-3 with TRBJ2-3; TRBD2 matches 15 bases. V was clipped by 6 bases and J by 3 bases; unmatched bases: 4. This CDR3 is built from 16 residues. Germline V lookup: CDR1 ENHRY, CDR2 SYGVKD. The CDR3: CAISSGTSGRTDTQYF. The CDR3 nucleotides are TGTGCCATCAGCTCCGGGACTAGCGGGAGGACAGATACGCAGTATTTT.

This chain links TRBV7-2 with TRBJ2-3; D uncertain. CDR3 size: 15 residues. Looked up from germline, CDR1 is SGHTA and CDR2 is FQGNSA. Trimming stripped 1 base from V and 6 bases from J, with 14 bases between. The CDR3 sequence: CASSLVSHPTDTQYF. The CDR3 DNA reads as TGTGCCAGCAGCTTAGTTTCCCACCCCACCGATACGCAGTATTTT.

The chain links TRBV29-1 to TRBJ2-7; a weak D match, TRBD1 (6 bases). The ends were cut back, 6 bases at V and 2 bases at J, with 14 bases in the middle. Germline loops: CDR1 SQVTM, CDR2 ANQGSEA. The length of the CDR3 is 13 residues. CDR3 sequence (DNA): TGCAGCGTGCGGTTACAGGGAACCTACGAGCAGTACTTC. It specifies CSVRLQGTYEQYF.

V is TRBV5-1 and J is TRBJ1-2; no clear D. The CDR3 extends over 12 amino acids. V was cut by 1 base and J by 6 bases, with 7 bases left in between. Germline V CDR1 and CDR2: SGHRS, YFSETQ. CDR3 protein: CASSLTADGYTF. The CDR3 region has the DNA TGCGCCAGCAGCTTGACCGCCGATGGCTACACCTTC.

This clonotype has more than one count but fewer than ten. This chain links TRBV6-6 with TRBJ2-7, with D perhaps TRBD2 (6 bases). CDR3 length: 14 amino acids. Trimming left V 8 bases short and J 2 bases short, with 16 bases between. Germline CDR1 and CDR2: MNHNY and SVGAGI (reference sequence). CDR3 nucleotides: TGTGCCAGCCGCCCCGGGGGTACTGCCTACGAGCAGTACTTC. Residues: CASRPGGTAYEQYF.

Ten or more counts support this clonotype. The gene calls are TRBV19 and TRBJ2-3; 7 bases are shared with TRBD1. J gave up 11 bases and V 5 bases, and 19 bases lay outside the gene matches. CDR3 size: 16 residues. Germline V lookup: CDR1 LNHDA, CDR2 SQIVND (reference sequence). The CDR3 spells CASSPEEGTAARGQYF. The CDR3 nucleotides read TGTGCCAGTAGTCCCGAAGAGGGGACAGCCGCCCGGGGGCAGTATTTT.

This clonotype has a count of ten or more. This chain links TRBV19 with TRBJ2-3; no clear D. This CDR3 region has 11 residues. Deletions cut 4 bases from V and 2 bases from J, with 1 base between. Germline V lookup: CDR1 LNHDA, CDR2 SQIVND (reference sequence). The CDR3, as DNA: TGTGCCAGTAGTAACACAGATACGCAGTATTTT. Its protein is CASSNTDTQYF.

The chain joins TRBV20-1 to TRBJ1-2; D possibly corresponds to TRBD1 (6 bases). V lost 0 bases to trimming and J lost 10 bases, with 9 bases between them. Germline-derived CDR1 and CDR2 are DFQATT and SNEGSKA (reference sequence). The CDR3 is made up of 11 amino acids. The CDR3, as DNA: TGCAGTGCTAGAGAAGGACAGCTCTACACCTTC. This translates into CSAREGQLYTF.

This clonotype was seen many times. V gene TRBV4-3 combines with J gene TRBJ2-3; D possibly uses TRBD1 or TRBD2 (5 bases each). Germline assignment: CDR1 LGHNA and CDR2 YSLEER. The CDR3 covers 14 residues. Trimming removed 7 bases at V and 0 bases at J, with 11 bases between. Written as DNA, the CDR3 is TGCGCCAGCAAACCGGGACCTAGCACAGATACGCAGTATTTT. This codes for CASKPGPSTDTQYF.

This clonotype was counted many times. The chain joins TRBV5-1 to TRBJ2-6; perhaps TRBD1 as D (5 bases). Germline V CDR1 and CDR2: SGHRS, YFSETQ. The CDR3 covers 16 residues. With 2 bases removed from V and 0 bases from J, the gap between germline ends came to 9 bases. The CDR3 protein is CASSLTGTSGANVLTF. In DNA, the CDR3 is TGCGCCAGCAGCTTAACAGGAACCTCTGGGGCCAACGTCCTGACTTTC.

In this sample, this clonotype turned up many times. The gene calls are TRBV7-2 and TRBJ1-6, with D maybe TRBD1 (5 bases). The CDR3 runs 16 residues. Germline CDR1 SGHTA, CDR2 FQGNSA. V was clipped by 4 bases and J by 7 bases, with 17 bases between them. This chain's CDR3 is CASSSGGGGQNSPLHF. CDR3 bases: TGTGCCAGCAGCTCGGGCGGCGGGGGTCAAAATTCACCCCTCCACTTT.

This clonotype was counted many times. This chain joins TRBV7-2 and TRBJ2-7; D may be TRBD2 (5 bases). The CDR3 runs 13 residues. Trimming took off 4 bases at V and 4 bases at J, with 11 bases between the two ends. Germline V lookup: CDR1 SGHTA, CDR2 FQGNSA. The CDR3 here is CASSSAAGYEQYF. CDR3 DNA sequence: TGTGCCAGCAGCTCCGCGGCGGGTTACGAGCAGTACTTC.

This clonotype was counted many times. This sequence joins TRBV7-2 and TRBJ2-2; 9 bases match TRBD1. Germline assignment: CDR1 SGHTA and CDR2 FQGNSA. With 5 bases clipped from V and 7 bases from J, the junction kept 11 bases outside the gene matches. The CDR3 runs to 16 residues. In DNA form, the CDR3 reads TGTGCCAGCAGCCCCGGGACAGGGAGAAGGGTCGGGGAGCTGTTTTTT. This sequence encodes CASSPGTGRRVGELFF.

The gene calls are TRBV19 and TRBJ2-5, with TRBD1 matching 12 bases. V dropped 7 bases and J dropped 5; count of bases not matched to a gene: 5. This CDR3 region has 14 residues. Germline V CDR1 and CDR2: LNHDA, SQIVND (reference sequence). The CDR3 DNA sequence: TGTGCCAGTACAGGGACAGGGGGCATGGAGACCCAGTACTTC. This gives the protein CASTGTGGMETQYF.

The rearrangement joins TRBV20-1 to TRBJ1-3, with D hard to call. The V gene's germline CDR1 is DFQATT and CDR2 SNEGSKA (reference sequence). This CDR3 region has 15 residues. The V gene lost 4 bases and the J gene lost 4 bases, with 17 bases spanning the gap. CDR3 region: CSAIRAVRTGNTIYF. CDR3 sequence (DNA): TGCAGTGCTATACGAGCTGTGAGGACCGGAAACACCATATATTTT.

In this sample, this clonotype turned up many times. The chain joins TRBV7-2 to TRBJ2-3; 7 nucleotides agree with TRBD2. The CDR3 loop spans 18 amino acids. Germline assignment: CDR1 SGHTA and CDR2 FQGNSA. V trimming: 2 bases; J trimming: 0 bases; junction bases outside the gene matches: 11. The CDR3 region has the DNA TGTGCCAGCAGCTTATGGTTTGGGGGGGGGGTCAGCACAGATACGCAGTATTTT. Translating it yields CASSLWFGGGVSTDTQYF.

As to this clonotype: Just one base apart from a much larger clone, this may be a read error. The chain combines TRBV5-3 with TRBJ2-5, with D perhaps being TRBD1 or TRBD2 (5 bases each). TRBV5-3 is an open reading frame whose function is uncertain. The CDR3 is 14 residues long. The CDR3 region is CGSSFRDPQETQYF. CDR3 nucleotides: TGTGGCAGCAGCTTCAGGGACCCCCAAGAGACCCAGTACTTC.

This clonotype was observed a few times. The CDR3 reads CAWRRQMNTEAFF. The CDR3 DNA reads TGTGCCTGGAGACGGCAGATGAACACTGAAGCTTTCTTT. The chain uses TRBV30 and TRBJ1-1; no clear D. CDR3 size: 13 residues. V was shortened by 3 bases and J by 0 bases, with 8 bases between the two germline ends. Germline V gives CDR1 GTSNPN, CDR2 SVGIG (reference sequence).

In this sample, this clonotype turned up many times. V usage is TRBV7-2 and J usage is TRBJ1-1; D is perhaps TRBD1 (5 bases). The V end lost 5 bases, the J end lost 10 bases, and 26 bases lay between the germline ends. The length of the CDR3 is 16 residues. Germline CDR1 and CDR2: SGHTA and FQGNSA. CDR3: CASSPAGGGPISGAFF. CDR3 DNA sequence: TGTGCCAGCAGCCCGGCCGGGGGAGGTCCAATTAGTGGAGCTTTCTTT. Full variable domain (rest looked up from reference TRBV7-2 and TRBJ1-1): GAGVSQSPSNKVTEKGKDVELRCDPISGHTALYWYRQSLGQGLEFLIYFQGNSAPDKSGLPSDRFSAERTGGSVSTLTIQRTQQEDSAVYLCASSPAGGGPISGAFFGQGTRLTVV.

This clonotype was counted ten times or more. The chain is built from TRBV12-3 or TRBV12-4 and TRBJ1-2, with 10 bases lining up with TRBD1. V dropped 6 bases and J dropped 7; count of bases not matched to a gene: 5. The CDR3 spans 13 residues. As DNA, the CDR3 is TGTGCCAGCAGGCGACAGGGGGCCTCTGGCTACACCTTC. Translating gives CASRRQGASGYTF.

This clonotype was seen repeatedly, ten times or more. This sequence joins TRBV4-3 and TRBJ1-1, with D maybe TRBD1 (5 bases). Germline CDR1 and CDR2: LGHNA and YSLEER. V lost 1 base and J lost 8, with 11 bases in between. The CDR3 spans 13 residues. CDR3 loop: CASSQGGDREAFF. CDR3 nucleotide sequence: TGCGCCAGCAGCCAAGGGGGCGACAGAGAAGCTTTCTTT.

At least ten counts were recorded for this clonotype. For the CDR3, the DNA is TGTGCCAGCAGCTTACCCGGACAGGGTTATCAATACTTC. Its translation is CASSLPGQGYQYF. V is TRBV7-9 and J is TRBJ2-7, with TRBD1 identical over 8 bases. Germline assignment: CDR1 SEHNR and CDR2 FQNEAQ (reference sequence). The CDR3 runs 13 residues. V lost 2 bases, J lost 13 bases, and 10 bases stayed unmatched.

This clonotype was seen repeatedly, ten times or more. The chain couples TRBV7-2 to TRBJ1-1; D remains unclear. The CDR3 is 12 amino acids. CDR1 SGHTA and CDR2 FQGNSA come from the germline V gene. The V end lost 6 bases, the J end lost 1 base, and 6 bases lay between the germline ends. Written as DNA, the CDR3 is TGTGCCAGCAGGTTGGGGAACACTGAAGCTTTCTTT. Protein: CASRLGNTEAFF.

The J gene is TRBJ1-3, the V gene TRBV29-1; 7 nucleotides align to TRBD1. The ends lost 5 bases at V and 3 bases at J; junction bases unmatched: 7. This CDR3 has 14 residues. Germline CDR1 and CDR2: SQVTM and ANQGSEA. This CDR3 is CSVTDRVGGNTIYF. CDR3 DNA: TGCAGCGTTACTGACAGGGTCGGTGGAAACACCATATATTTT.

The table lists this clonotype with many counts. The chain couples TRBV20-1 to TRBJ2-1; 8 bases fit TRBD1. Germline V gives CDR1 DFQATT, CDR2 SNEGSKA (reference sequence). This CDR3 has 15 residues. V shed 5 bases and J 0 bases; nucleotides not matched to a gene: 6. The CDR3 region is CSAEGQAYSYNEQFF. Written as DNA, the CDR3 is TGCAGTGCTGAGGGACAGGCCTACTCCTACAATGAGCAGTTCTTC.

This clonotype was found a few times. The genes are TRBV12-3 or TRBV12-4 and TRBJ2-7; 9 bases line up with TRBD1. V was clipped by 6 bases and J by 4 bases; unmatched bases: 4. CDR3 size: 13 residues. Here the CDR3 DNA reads TGTGCCAGCAGATCGGGGACAGGGTACGAGCAGTACTTC. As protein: CASRSGTGYEQYF.